This T cell receptor beta chain was sequenced during a study of monozygotic twins with inflammatory bowel disease. Reanalyzing the 5' RACE reads, TCRdb keeps one entry per CDR3 protein, without DNA. The repertoire table contains 350,000 to 400,000 distinct CDR3 sequences. Per the germline V gene, CDR1 is SGHRS and CDR2 is YFSETQ. The CDR3 is 15 amino acids. This TCR was sampled from a human donor with ulcerative colitis or Crohn's disease, or a healthy co-twin of an affected twin (not recorded which). This chain joins TRBV5-1 and TRBJ2-1; the D call from TCRdb, TRBD2, cannot be confirmed without DNA. Input material: blood. The CDR3 region is CASSALAGGNNEQFF.